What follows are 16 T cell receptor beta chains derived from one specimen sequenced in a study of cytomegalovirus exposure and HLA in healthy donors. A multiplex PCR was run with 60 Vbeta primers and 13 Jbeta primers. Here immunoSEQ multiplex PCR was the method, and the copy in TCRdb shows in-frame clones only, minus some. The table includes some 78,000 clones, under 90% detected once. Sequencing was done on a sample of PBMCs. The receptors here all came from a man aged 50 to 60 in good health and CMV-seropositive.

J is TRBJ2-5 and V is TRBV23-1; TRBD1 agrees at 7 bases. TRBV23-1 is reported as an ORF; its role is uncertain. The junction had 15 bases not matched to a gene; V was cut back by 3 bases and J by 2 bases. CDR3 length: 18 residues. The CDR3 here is CASSQDRLVARAQETQYF. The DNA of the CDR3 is TGCGCCAGCAGTCAGGACAGGCTGGTTGCGCGGGCACAAGAGACCCAGTACTTC.

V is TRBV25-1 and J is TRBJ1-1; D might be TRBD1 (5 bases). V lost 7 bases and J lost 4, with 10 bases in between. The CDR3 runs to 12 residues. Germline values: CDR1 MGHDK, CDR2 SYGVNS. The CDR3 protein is CASIGVATEAFF. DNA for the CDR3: TGTGCCAGCATAGGGGTAGCCACTGAAGCTTTCTTT.

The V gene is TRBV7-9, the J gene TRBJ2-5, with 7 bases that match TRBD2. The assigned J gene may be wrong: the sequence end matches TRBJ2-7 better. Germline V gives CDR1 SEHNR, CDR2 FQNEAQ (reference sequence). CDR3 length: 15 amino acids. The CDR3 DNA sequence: TGTGCCAGCAGCTTAGCTAGCGGGTCAACCTACGAGCAGTACTTC. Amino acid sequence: CASSLASGSTYEQYF.

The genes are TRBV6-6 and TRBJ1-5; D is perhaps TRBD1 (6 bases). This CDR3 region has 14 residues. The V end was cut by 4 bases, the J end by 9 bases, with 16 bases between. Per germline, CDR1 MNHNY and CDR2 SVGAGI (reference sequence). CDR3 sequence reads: CASSLYAGDRPQHF. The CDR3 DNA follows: TGTGCCAGCAGTTTGTATGCAGGGGATCGGCCCCAGCATTTT.

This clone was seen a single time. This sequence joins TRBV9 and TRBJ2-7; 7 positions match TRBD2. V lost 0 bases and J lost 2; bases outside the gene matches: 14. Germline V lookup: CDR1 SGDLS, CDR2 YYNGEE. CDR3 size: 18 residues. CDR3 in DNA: TGTGCCAGCAGCGTAGTGAGGGCCGGGGACTACGGGCCCTACGAGCAGTACTTC. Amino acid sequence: CASSVVRAGDYGPYEQYF. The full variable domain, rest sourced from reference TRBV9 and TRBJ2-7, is DSGVTQTPKHLITATGQRVTLRCSPRSGDLSVYWYQQSLDQGLQFLIQYYNGEERAKGNILERFSAQQFPDLHSELNLSSLELGDSALYFCASSVVRAGDYGPYEQYFGPGTRLTVT.

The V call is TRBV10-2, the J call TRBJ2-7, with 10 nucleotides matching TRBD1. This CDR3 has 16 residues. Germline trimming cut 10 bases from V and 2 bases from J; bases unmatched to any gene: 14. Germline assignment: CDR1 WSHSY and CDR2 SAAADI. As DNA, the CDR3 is TGCGCCACCTTTTCTCCTCCCGGGACAGGGGCCTACGAGCAGTACTTC. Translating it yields CATFSPPGTGAYEQYF.

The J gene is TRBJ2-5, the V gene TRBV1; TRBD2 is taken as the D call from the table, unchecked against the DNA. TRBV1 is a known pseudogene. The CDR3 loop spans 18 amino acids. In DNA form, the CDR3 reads TGCACCAGCAGCCAAGACCTACTAGCGGGAGTATTAGGAGAGACCCAGTACTTC. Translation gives CTSSQDLLAGVLGETQYF.

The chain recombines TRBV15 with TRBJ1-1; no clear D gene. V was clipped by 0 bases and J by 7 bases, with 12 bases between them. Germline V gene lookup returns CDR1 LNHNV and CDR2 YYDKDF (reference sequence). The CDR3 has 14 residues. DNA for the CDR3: TGTGCCACCAGCAGAGATTTGGCAGGTCGTGAAGCTTTCTTT. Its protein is CATSRDLAGREAFF.

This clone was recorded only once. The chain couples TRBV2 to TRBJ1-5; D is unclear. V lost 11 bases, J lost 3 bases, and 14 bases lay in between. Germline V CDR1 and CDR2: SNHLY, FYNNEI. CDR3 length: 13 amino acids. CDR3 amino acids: CAVRAGNNQPQHF. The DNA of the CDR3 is TGTGCCGTTCGTGCGGGGAACAATCAGCCCCAGCATTTT.

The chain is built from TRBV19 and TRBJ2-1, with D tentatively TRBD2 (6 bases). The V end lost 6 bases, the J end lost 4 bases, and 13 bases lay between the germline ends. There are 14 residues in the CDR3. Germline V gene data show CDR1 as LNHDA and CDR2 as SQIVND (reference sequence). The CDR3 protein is CASSPLTRYNEQFF. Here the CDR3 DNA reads TGTGCCAGTAGCCCCCTGACTAGGTACAATGAGCAGTTCTTC.

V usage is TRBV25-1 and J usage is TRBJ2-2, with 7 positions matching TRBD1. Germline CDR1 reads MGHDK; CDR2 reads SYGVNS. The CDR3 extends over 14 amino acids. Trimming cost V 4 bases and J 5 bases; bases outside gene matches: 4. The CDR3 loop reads CASSVQGETGELFF. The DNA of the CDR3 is TGTGCCAGCAGTGTCCAGGGGGAAACCGGGGAGCTGTTTTTT.

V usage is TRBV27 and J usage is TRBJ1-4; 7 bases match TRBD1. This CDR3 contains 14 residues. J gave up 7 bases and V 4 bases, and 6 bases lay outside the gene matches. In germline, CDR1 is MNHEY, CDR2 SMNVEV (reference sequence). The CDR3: CASSSTGYGEKLFF. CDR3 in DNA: TGTGCCAGCAGTTCGACAGGGTATGGTGAAAAACTGTTTTTT. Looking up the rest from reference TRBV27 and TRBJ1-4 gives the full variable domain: EAQVTQNPRYLITVTGKKLTVTCSQNMNHEYMSWYRQDPGLGLRQIYYSMNVEVTDKGDVPEGYKVSRKEKRNFPLILESPSPNQTSLYFCASSSTGYGEKLFFGSGTQLSVL.

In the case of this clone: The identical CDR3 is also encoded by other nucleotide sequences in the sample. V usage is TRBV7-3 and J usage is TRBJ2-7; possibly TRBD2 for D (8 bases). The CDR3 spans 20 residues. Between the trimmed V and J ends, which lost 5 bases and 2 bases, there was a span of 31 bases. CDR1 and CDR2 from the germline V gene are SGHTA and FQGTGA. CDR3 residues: CASSAGTARRVREGTYEQYF. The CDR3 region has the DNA TGTGCCAGCAGCGCGGGGACAGCCAGGAGAGTACGGGAGGGGACCTACGAGCAGTACTTC.

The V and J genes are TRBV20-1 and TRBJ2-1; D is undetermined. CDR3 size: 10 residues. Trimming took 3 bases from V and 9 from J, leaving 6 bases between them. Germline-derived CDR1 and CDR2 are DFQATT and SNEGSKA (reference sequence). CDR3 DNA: TGCAGTGCTAGCTATCGTGAGCAGTTCTTC. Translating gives CSASYREQFF.

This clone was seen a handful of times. CDR3: CASSSLEVTQYF. In DNA, the CDR3 is TGTGCCAGCAGCTCACTAGAGGTGACCCAGTACTTC. J is TRBJ2-5 and V is TRBV7-9, with D maybe TRBD2 (5 bases). The CDR3 extends over 12 amino acids. The germline V gene encodes CDR1 SEHNR and CDR2 FQNEAQ (reference sequence). V was pared by 4 bases and J by 7 bases, with 10 bases between.

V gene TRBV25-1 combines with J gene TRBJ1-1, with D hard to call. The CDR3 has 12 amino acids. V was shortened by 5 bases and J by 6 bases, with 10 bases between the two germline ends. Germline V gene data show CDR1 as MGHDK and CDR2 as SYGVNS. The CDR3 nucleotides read TGTGCCAGCAGTTTGTCAGTATCTGAAGCTTTCTTT. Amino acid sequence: CASSLSVSEAFF.